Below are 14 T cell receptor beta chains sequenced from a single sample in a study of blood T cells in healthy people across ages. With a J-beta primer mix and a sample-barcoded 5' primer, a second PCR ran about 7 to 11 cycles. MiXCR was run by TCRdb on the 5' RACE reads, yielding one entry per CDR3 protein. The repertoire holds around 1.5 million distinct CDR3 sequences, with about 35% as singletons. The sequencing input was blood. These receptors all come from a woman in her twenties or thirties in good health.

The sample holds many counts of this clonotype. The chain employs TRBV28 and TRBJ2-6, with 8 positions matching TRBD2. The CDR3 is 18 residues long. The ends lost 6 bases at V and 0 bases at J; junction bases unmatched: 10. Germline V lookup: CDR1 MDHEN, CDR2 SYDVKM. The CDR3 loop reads CASSRRTSFSSGANVLTF. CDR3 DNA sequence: TGTGCCAGCAGCCGTAGGACTAGCTTTTCCTCTGGGGCCAACGTCCTGACTTTC.

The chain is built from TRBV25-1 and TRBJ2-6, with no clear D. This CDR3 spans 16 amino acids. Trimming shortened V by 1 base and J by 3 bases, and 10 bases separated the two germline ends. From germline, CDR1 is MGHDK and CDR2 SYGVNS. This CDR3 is CASSELRNFGANVLTF. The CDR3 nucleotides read TGTGCCAGCAGTGAATTGCGGAACTTTGGGGCCAACGTCCTGACTTTC.

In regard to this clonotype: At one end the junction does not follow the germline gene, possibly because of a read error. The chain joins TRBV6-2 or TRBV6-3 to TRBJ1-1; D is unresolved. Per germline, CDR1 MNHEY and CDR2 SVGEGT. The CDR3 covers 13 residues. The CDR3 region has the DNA TGTGTCAGCAGTTACAATCGGCCCGCGCGCGCTTTCTTT. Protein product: CVSSYNRPARAFF.

CDR3 residues: CASNLAGGPYEQYF. CDR3 sequence (DNA): TGTGCCAGCAATCTAGCGGGAGGTCCCTACGAGCAGTACTTC. The chain carries TRBV28 and TRBJ2-7; 11 bases agree with TRBD2. V was pared by 7 bases and J by 2 bases, with 4 bases of the junction left unmatched. Germline V CDR1 and CDR2: MDHEN, SYDVKM. This CDR3 has 14 residues. The whole variable domain, remainder taken from reference TRBV28 and TRBJ2-7, is DVKVTQSSRYLVKRTGEKVFLECVQDMDHENMFWYRQDPGLGLRLIYFSYDVKMKEKGDIPEGYSVSREKKERFSLILESASTNQTSMYLCASNLAGGPYEQYFGPGTRLTVT.

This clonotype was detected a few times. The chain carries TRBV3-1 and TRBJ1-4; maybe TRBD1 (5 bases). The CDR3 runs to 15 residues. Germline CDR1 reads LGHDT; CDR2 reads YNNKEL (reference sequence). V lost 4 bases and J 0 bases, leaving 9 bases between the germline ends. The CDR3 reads CASSRGGATNEKLFF. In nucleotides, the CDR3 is TGTGCCAGCAGCCGCGGGGGGGCAACTAATGAAAAACTGTTTTTT.

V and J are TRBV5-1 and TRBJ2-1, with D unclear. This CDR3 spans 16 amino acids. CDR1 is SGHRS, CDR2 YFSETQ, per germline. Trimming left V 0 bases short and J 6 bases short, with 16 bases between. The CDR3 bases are TGCGCCAGCAGCTTGGGGCGGACCGCGGCTACCAATGAGCAGTTCTTC. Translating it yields CASSLGRTAATNEQFF.

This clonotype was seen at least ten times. CDR3 bases: TGTGCCAGCAGCTCCCTAGCGGGCGAGGCCCAGTACTTC. Translating gives CASSSLAGEAQYF. This chain links TRBV7-3 with TRBJ2-5, with 8 nucleotides matching TRBD2. The CDR3 is 13 amino acids. The V gene end was trimmed by 4 bases and the J gene end by 9 bases; junction bases not matched to a gene: 7. Germline-derived CDR1 and CDR2 are SGHTA and FQGTGA.

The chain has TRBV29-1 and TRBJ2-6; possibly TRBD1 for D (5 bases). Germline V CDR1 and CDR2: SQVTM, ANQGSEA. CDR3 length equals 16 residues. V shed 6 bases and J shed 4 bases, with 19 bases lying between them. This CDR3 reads CSVGTPGQGGANVLTF. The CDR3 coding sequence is TGCAGCGTCGGAACCCCCGGGCAGGGAGGGGCCAACGTCCTGACTTTC.

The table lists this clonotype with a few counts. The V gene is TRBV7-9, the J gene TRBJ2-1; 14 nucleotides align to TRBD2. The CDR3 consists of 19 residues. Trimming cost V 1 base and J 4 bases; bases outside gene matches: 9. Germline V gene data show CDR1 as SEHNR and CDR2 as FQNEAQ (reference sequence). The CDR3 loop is CASSLGMWGLAGVYNEQFF. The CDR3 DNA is TGTGCCAGCAGCTTAGGAATGTGGGGACTAGCGGGAGTGTACAATGAGCAGTTCTTC.

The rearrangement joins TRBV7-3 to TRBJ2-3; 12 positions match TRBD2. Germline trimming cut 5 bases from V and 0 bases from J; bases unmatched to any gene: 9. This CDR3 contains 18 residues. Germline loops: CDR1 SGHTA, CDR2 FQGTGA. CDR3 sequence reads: CASSLGLAGTPSTDTQYF. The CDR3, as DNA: TGTGCCAGCAGCCTCGGACTAGCGGGGACCCCTAGCACAGATACGCAGTATTTT.

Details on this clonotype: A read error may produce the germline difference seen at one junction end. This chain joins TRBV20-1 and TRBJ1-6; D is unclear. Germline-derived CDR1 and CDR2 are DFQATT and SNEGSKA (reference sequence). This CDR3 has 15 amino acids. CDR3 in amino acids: CGARDLGLSNSPLHF. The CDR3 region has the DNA TGCGGTGCTAGAGACCTAGGGTTGAGCAATTCACCCCTCCACTTT.

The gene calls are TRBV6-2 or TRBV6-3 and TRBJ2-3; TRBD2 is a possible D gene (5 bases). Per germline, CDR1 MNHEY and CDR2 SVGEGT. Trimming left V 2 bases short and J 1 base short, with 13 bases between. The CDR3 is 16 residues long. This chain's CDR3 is CASSYIFGSRTDTQYF. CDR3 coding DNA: TGTGCCAGCAGTTACATCTTTGGGAGCCGCACAGATACGCAGTATTTT.

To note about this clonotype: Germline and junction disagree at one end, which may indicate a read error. The CDR3 is CSVAGVMNAEAFF. DNA for the CDR3: TGCAGCGTTGCTGGGGTCATGAACGCTGAAGCTTTCTTT. This chain joins TRBV29-1 and TRBJ1-1; no reliable D call. The CDR3 runs 13 residues. The germline CDR1 and CDR2 sequences are SQVTM and ANQGSEA.

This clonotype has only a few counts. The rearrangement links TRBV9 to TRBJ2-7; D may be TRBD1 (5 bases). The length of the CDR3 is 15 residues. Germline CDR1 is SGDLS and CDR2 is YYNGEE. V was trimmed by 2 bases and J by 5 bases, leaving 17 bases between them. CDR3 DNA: TGTGCCAGCAGCGTCTCAGGGAACAAAAAGGACGAGCAGTACTTC. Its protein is CASSVSGNKKDEQYF.